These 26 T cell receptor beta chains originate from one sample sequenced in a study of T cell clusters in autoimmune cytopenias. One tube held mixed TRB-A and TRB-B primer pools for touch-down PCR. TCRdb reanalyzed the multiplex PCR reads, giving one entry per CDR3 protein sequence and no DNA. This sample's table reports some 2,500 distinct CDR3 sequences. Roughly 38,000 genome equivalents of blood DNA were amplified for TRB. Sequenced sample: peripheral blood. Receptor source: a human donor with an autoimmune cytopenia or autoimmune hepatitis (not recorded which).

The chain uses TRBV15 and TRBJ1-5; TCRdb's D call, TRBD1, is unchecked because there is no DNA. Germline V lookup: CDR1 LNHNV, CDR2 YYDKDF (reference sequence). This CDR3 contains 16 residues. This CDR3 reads CATDGGQYVSNQPQHF.

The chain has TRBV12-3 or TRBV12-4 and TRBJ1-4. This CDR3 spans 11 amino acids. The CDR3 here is CASSNNEKLFF.

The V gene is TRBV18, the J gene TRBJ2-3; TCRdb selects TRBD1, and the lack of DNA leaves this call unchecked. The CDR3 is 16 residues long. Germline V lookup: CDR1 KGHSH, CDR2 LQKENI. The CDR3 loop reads CASSPPDSQSTDTQYF.

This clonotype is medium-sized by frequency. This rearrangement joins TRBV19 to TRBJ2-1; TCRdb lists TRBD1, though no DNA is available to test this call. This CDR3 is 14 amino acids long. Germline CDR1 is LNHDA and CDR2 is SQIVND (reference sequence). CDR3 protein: CASMPGQGRNEQFF.

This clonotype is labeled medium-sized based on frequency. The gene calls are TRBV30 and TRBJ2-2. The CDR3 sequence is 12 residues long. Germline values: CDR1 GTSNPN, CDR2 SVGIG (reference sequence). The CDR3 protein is CAWSVQFGELFF. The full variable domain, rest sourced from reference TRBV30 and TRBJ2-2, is SQTIHQWPATLVQPVGSPLSLECTVEGTSNPNLYWYRQAAGRGLQLLFYSVGIGQISSEVPQNLSASRPQDRQFILSSKKLLLSDSGFYLCAWSVQFGELFFGEGSRLTVL.

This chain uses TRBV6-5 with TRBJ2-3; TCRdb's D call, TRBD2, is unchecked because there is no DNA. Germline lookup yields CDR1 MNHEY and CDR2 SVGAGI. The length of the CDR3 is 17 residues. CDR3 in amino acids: CASSERGSGRGTDTQYF.

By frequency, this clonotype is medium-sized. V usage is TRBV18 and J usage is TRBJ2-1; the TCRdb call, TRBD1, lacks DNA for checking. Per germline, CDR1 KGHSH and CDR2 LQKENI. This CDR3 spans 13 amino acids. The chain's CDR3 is CASSPGERNEQFF.

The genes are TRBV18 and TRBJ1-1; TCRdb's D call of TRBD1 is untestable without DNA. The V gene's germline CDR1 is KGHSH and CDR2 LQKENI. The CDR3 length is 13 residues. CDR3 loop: CARQQGLNTEAFF.

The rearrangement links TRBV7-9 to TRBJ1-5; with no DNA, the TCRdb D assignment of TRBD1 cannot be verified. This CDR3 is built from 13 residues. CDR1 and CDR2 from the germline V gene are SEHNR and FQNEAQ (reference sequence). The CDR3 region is CASSSQGDQPQHF.

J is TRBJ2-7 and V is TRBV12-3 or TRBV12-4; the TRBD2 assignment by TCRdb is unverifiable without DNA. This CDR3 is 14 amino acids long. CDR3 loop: CASSFNTLGNEQYF.

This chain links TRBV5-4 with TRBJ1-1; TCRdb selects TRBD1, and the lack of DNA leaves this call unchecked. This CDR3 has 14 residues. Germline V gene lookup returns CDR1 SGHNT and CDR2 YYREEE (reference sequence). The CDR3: CASSADSLNTEAFF.

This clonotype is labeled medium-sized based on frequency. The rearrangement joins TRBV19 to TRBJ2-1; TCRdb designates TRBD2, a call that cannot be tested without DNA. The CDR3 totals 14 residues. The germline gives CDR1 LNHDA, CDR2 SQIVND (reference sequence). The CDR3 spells CASTEGGSYNEQFF. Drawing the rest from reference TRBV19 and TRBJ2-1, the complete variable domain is DGGITQSPKYLFRKEGQNVTLSCEQNLNHDAMYWYRQDPGQGLRLIYYSQIVNDFQKGDIAEGYSVSREKKESFPLTVTSAQKNPTAFYLCASTEGGSYNEQFFGPGTRLTVL.

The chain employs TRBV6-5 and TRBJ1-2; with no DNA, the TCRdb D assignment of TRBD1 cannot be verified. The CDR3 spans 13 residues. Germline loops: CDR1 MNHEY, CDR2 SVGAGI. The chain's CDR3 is CASSKGADYGYTF.

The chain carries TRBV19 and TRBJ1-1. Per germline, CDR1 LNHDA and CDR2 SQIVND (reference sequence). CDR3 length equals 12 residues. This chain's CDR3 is CASSMSSFEAFF.

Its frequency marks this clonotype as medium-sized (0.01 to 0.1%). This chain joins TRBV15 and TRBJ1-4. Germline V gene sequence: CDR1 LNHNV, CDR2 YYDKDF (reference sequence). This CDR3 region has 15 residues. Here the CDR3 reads CATSRVGLTNEKLFF.

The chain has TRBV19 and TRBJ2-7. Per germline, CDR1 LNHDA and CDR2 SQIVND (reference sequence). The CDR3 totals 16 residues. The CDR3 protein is CASSGEGRDRSYEQYF.

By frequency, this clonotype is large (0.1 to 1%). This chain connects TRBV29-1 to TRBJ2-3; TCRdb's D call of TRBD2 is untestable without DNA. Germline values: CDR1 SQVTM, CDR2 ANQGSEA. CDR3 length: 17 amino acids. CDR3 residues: CSVRGLAGGSLADTQYF.

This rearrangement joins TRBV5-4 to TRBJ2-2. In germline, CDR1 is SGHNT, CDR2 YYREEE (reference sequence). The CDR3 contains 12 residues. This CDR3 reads CASSRHPGELFF.

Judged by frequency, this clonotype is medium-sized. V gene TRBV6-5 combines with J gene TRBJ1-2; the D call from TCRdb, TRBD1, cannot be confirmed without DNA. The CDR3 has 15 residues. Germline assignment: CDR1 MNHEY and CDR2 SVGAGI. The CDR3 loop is CASSSLGQGSFGYTF.

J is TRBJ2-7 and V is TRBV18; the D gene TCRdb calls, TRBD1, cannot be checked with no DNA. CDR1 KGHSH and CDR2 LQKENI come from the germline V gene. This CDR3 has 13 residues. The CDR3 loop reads CASSPDRVYEQYF.

CDR3 sequence: CASRGRDRRSHHEQYF. The chain uses TRBV6-5 and TRBJ2-7; TCRdb returns TRBD1, unconfirmable since there is no DNA. The germline CDR1 and CDR2 sequences are MNHEY and SVGAGI. CDR3 length: 16 amino acids.

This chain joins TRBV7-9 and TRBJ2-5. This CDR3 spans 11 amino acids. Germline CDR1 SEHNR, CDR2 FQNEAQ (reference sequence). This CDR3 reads CASSLEKTQYF.

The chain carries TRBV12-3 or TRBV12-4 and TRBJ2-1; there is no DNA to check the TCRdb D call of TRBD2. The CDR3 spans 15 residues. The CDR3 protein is CASSLSTSGSYEQFF.

CDR3 loop: CASSPDPRTGRNQPQHF. The chain recombines TRBV6-6 with TRBJ1-5; TCRdb's D gene call, TRBD1, goes unchecked for lack of DNA. CDR3 length: 17 amino acids. The V gene's germline CDR1 is MNHNY and CDR2 SVGAGI (reference sequence).

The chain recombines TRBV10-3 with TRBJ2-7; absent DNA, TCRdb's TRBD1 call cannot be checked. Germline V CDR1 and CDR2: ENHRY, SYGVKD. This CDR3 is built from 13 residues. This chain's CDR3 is CAIRETGSLGQYF.

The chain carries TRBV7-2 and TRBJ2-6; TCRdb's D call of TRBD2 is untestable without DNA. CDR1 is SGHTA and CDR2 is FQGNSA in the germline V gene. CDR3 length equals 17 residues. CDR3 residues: CASSSGGGRAGANVLTF.